These T cell receptor beta chains were read from a single sample in a study of cytomegalovirus exposure and HLA in healthy donors. Profiling relied on immunoSEQ multiplex PCR, and the TCRdb table lists in-frame clones only, not all of them. The table records about 160,000 clones, about 90% of them present only once. The specimen sequenced was PBMCs. All receptors derive from a woman aged 18-35 years in good health and CMV-seropositive. The CDR3 runs from the conserved cysteine through the conserved F or W. Fields, in order: J gene, D gene, clone size, V gene, CDR3 protein, CDR3 DNA. D genes are given only for firm matches. Expanded clones get a size class; other rows say once, few or many, or leave the size out.

TRBJ2-7,TRBD1,-,TRBV27,CASRGTGNHEQYF,TGTGCCAGCAGAGGGACAGGGAACCACGAGCAGTACTTC
TRBJ2-1,TRBD2,-,TRBV28,CASSGGRAVGNEQFF,TGTGCCAGCTCTGGCGGGAGGGCCGTGGGAAATGAGCAGTTCTTC
TRBJ2-7,TRBD1,-,TRBV30,CAWSVLKGAWSEQYF,TGTGCCTGGAGTGTACTGAAGGGGGCATGGTCCGAGCAGTACTTC
TRBJ1-1,-,-,TRBV2,CASSPLTVNTEAFF,TGTGCCAGCAGTCCCCTGACTGTGAACACTGAAGCTTTCTTT
TRBJ2-7,-,-,TRBV2,CASSTRQPALGTYEQYF,TGTGCCAGCAGTACCAGACAGCCAGCCTTGGGAACCTACGAGCAGTACTTC
TRBJ2-7,TRBD2,-,TRBV5-1,CASSSPTSGDYEQYF,TGCGCCAGCAGCTCCCCGACTAGCGGGGACTACGAGCAGTACTTC
TRBJ2-7,-,-,TRBV5-6,CASSVFAGRSYEQYF,TGTGCCAGCAGCGTGTTCGCGGGGCGGTCCTACGAGCAGTACTTC
TRBJ1-1,TRBD1,-,TRBV6-1,CASSTGGRWAEAFF,TGTGCCAGCAGTACAGGGGGCCGATGGGCTGAAGCTTTCTTT
TRBJ1-2,TRBD1,-,TRBV6-5,CASSPGTGNYGYTF,TGTGCCAGCAGTCCCGGGACAGGAAACTATGGCTACACCTTC
TRBJ2-3,TRBD2,-,TRBV27,CASRAGLAGTDTQYF,TGTGCCAGCAGAGCGGGACTAGCGGGGACAGATACGCAGTATTTT
TRBJ1-1,-,-,TRBV7-9,CASSFSNTEAFF,TGTGCCAGCAGCTTTAGCAACACTGAAGCTTTCTTT
TRBJ2-7,TRBD1,-,TRBV5-4,CASSSDRAPYEQYF,TGTGCCAGCAGCTCCGACAGGGCCCCCTACGAGCAGTACTTC
TRBJ1-1,-,-,TRBV5-1,CASSLEQGPRTEAFF,TGCGCCAGCAGCTTGGAGCAGGGGCCGCGCACTGAAGCTTTCTTT
TRBJ2-7,-,few,TRBV9,CASSVGGSNYEQYF,TGTGCCAGCAGCGTAGGAGGCTCCAACTACGAGCAGTACTTC
TRBJ2-3,-,-,TRBV25-1,CASSDHRASGSQYF,TGTGCCAGCAGTGACCACAGAGCATCGGGATCGCAGTATTTT
TRBJ1-4,-,-,TRBV25-1,CASSEQTTTNEKLFF,TGTGCCAGCAGTGAACAGACTACAACTAATGAAAAACTGTTTTTT
TRBJ2-5,TRBD2,-,TRBV4-2,CASSHQTGTSGDQETQYF,TGTGCCAGCAGCCACCAAACCGGGACTAGCGGGGACCAAGAGACCCAGTACTTC
TRBJ2-7,-,-,TRBV5-1,CASSLDPGHDYEQYF,TGCGCCAGCAGCTTGGATCCAGGACACGACTACGAGCAGTACTTC
TRBJ2-7,-,few,TRBV19,CASSNARTGPSSYEQYF,TGTGCCAGTAGTAACGCCCGAACAGGTCCGAGCTCCTACGAGCAGTACTTC
TRBJ2-2,TRBD2,-,TRBV25-1,CASSESYKTSVGELFF,TGTGCCAGCAGTGAATCTTACAAGACTAGCGTCGGGGAGCTGTTTTTT
TRBJ1-3,-,-,TRBV7-6,CASSLAAGASGNTIYF,TGTGCCAGCAGCTTAGCCGCAGGGGCTTCTGGAAACACCATATATTTT
TRBJ2-5,-,once,TRBV9,CASSVDDRPRETQYF,TGTGCCAGCAGCGTGGACGACAGGCCCCGGGAGACCCAGTACTTC
TRBJ1-2,TRBD1,once,TRBV5-1,CASSPLRDRAYGYTF,TGCGCCAGCAGCCCGCTCCGGGACAGGGCTTATGGCTACACCTTC
TRBJ1-2,TRBD1,-,TRBV5-6,CASSFTGQGARVGGYTF,TGTGCCAGCAGCTTCACAGGACAGGGGGCGCGAGTTGGTGGCTACACCTTC
TRBJ1-1,-,few,TRBV4-1,CASSQVVRGNTEAFF,TGCGCCAGCAGCCAAGTCGTCAGGGGGAACACTGAAGCTTTCTTT
TRBJ1-1,-,-,TRBV5-1,CASSLRTESNTEAFF,TGCGCCAGCAGCTTGAGGACAGAATCGAACACTGAAGCTTTCTTT
TRBJ2-1,TRBD1,-,TRBV2,CASRGDSNEQFF,TGTGCCAGCAGGGGGGACAGCAATGAGCAGTTCTTC
TRBJ2-1,TRBD2,-,TRBV7-9,CASSRTSGYNEQFF,TGTGCCAGCAGCCGGACTAGCGGGTACAATGAGCAGTTCTTC
TRBJ2-3,TRBD2,-,TRBV7-3,CASSLSGRETQYF,TGTGCCAGCAGTCTAAGCGGGAGAGAGACGCAGTATTTT
TRBJ2-7,TRBD2,-,TRBV5-6,CASSQTSGAPYEQYF,TGTGCCAGCAGCCAGACTAGCGGGGCACCCTACGAGCAGTACTTC
TRBJ2-6,-,-,TRBV9,CASSVPSSSGANVLTF,TGTGCCAGCAGCGTCCCCTCCAGCTCTGGGGCCAACGTCCTGACTTTC
TRBJ1-2,-,-,TRBV7-9,CASSLAGAAGYTF,TGTGCCAGCAGCTTAGCAGGGGCGGCTGGCTACACCTTC
TRBJ1-1,TRBD1,few,TRBV28,CASTPGAGGGRTEAFF,TGTGCCAGCACCCCCGGGGCAGGGGGCGGGAGAACTGAAGCTTTCTTT
TRBJ2-7,-,few,TRBV6-6,CASRISETYEQYF,TGTGCCAGCAGGATAAGCGAGACCTACGAGCAGTACTTC
TRBJ1-5,-,-,TRBV28,CASSLGLDSPPHQPQHF,TGTGCCAGCAGTTTAGGGTTGGACTCACCACCCCATCAGCCCCAGCATTTT
TRBJ2-1,-,-,TRBV2,CASRYGSSSSYNEQFF,TGTGCCAGCAGGTACGGTAGTTCAAGCTCCTACAATGAGCAGTTCTTC
TRBJ1-2,-,-,TRBV19,CASSFLGGNYGYTF,TGTGCCAGTAGCTTCCTGGGAGGTAACTATGGCTACACCTTC
TRBJ2-7,TRBD2,-,TRBV19,CASSITGTSIYEQYF,TGTGCCAGTAGTATAACCGGGACTAGTATCTACGAGCAGTACTTC
TRBJ1-2,TRBD1,-,TRBV5-8,CASSLGGGVYGYTF,TGTGCCAGCAGCTTGGGAGGGGGCGTCTATGGCTACACCTTC
TRBJ1-6,TRBD1,few,TRBV5-5,CASSFETGSSPLHF,TGTGCCAGCAGCTTCGAGACAGGGTCTTCACCCCTCCACTTT
TRBJ2-7,TRBD1,-,TRBV28,CASRPGQAEQYF,TGTGCCAGCAGACCCGGACAGGCCGAGCAGTACTTC